The 14 T cell receptor beta chains reported below all come from one sample, sequenced in a study of blood T cell repertoires in COVID-19. Profiled with immunoSEQ multiplex PCR; TCRdb holds only in-frame clones, not every one. The sample includes 410,000 or so clones, around 86% seen only once; the top ten take 1.4%. The specimen sequenced was peripheral blood. The receptors were gathered from a woman in her twenties or thirties with active or convalescent COVID-19.

This clone was detected a few times. This chain connects TRBV3-1 (or the pseudogene TRBV3-2) to TRBJ2-5; a possible D gene is TRBD2 (5 bases). The CDR3 is 12 residues long. CDR1 is LGHDT, CDR2 YNNKEL, per germline (reference sequence). The V and J ends lost 3 bases and 14 bases respectively, with 16 bases between them. CDR3: CASSQETSSPYF. In nucleotides, the CDR3 is TGTGCCAGCAGCCAGGAAACTAGTTCCCCCTACTTC.

The chain employs TRBV30 and TRBJ2-7; 9 nucleotides align to TRBD2. The V gene end was trimmed by 4 bases and the J gene end by 2 bases; junction bases not matched to a gene: 27. The CDR3 consists of 21 residues. Germline lookup yields CDR1 GTSNPN and CDR2 SVGIG (reference sequence). CDR3 protein: CAWKFYRVGLAGTAKTYEQYF. The CDR3 region has the DNA TGTGCCTGGAAATTCTACAGGGTCGGCCTAGCGGGGACTGCGAAGACCTACGAGCAGTACTTC.

This clone was seen more than once but under ten times. This chain connects TRBV29-1 to TRBJ2-3; maybe TRBD1 (6 bases). CDR3 length equals 13 residues. V dropped 4 bases and J dropped 3 bases, with 11 bases sitting between them. Germline V lookup: CDR1 SQVTM, CDR2 ANQGSEA. The CDR3 reads CSVVAGATDTQYF. The CDR3 DNA reads as TGCAGCGTTGTGGCAGGGGCAACAGATACGCAGTATTTT.

Here the CDR3 DNA reads TGTGCCAGCAGCTACGCCCCCTCCGGGGTAGGGGCCAACGTCCTGACTTTC. Amino acid sequence: CASSYAPSGVGANVLTF. The J gene is TRBJ2-6, the V gene TRBV6-4; possible D gene TRBD2, 5 bases. V shed 6 bases and J shed 4 bases, with 19 bases lying between them. This CDR3 contains 17 residues. CDR1 is MRHNA, CDR2 SNTAGT, per germline.

V usage is TRBV2 and J usage is TRBJ1-5, with 9 positions matching TRBD1. This CDR3 has 13 residues. CDR1 is SNHLY, CDR2 FYNNEI, per germline. The junction had 4 bases not matched to a gene; V was cut back by 8 bases and J by 5 bases. The CDR3 DNA is TGTGCCAGCTCCGGGACAGGGTATCAGCCCCAGCATTTT. It encodes CASSGTGYQPQHF.

The rearrangement uses TRBV6-5 and TRBJ1-3; 9 nucleotides line up with TRBD1. The ends lost 8 bases at V and 4 bases at J; junction bases unmatched: 3. CDR3 length: 13 amino acids. From germline, CDR1 is MNHEY and CDR2 SVGAGI. The CDR3 DNA reads TGTGCCAGCGACAGGGGGGGAGGAAACACCATATATTTT. It encodes CASDRGGGNTIYF.

This CDR3 reads CASSATSGIYEQYF. CDR3 sequence (DNA): TGTGCCAGTAGTGCGACTAGCGGGATCTACGAGCAGTACTTC. The chain employs TRBV19 and TRBJ2-7, with 11 bases fitting TRBD2. CDR1 is LNHDA, CDR2 SQIVND, per germline (reference sequence). This CDR3 contains 14 residues. The V gene end was trimmed by 5 bases and the J gene end by 3 bases; junction bases not matched to a gene: 3.

The count of this clone is one. This chain connects TRBV5-1 to TRBJ2-5, with 7 positions matching TRBD2. CDR1 and CDR2 from the germline V gene are SGHRS and YFSETQ. Trimming took 4 bases from V and 3 from J; bases not matched to a gene: 9. The CDR3 is 15 residues long. CDR3 in amino acids: CASSVTGTTEETQYF. In DNA, the CDR3 is TGCGCCAGCAGCGTTACCGGGACTACAGAAGAGACCCAGTACTTC. The full variable domain, rest sourced from reference TRBV5-1 and TRBJ2-5, is KAGVTQTPRYLIKTRGQQVTLSCSPISGHRSVSWYQQTPGQGLQFLFEYFSETQRNKGNFPGRFSGRQFSNSRSEMNVSTLELGDSALYLCASSVTGTTEETQYFGPGTRLLVL.

The V call is TRBV6-1, the J call TRBJ1-5, with D possibly being TRBD1 (5 bases). Germline V lookup: CDR1 MNHNS, CDR2 SASEGT. The V and J ends lost 3 bases and 4 bases respectively, with 10 bases between them. The CDR3 extends over 14 amino acids. CDR3 bases: TGTGCCAGCAGTGAGACAGCATTTAATCAGCCCCAGCATTTT. This translates into CASSETAFNQPQHF.

V usage is TRBV27 and J usage is TRBJ1-4; D unclear. The CDR3 loop spans 16 amino acids. Trimming took 6 bases from V and 5 from J, leaving 19 bases between them. Germline V gene lookup returns CDR1 MNHEY and CDR2 SMNVEV (reference sequence). Written as DNA, the CDR3 is TGTGCCAGCAGCCGATTAGGCGGGATGGTGAATGAAAAACTGTTTTTT. It encodes CASSRLGGMVNEKLFF.

The rearrangement uses TRBV18 and TRBJ1-4, with a weak D call TRBD1 (6 bases). V lost 6 bases and J lost 4, with 15 bases in between. This CDR3 has 15 amino acids. CDR1 and CDR2 (germline): KGHSH, LQKENI. In DNA, the CDR3 is TGTGCCAGCTCGTCTACAGGGCTTGTTAATGAAAAACTGTTTTTT. It yields the protein CASSSTGLVNEKLFF.

The chain uses TRBV6-5 and TRBJ1-5; 7 bases are a match to TRBD1. V lost 5 bases, J lost 6 bases, and 10 bases stayed unmatched. There are 15 residues in the CDR3. CDR1 is MNHEY and CDR2 is SVGAGI in the germline V gene. CDR3 bases: TGTGCCAGCAGTCTCTCCGGGGACAGTAGTCAGCCCCAGCATTTT. Its translation: CASSLSGDSSQPQHF.

The CDR3 nucleotides read TGTGCCAGCACCCACCGAGAACGATTTCCCACCGGGGAGCTGTTTTTT. Protein product: CASTHRERFPTGELFF. This sequence joins TRBV11-2 and TRBJ2-2; D remains ambiguous. Germline-derived CDR1 and CDR2 are SGHAT and FQNNGV. CDR3 length equals 16 residues. V lost 7 bases, J lost 4 bases, and 19 bases lay in between.

The CDR3 loop is CGIRAGEGETQYF. The CDR3 region has the DNA TGCGGGATCAGGGCAGGGGAAGGGGAGACCCAGTACTTC. The chain links TRBV29-1 to TRBJ2-5; tentatively, D is TRBD1 (6 bases). This CDR3 region has 13 residues. Germline lookup yields CDR1 SQVTM and CDR2 ANQGSEA. The full variable domain, rest sourced from reference TRBV29-1 and TRBJ2-5, is SAVISQKPSRDICQRGTSLTIQCQVDSQVTMMFWYRQQPGQSLTLIATANQGSEATYESGFVIDKFPISRPNLTFSTLTVSNMSPEDSSIYLCGIRAGEGETQYFGPGTRLLVL.